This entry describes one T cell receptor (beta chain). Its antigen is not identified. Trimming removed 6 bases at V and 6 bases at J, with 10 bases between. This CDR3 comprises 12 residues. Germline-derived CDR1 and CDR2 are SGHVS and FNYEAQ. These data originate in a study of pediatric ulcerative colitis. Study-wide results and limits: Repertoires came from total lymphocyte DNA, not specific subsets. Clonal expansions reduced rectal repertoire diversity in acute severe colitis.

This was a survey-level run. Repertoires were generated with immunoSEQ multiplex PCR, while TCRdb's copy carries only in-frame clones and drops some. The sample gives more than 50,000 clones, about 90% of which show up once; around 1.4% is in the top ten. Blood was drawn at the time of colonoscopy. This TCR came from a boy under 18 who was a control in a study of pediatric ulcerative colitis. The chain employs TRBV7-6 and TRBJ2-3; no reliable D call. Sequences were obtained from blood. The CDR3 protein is CASSAMWDTQYF. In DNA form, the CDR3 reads TGTGCCAGCAGTGCCATGTGGGATACGCAGTATTTT.